Described below is a single T cell receptor (beta chain) sequence and its context. The antigen remains undetermined. The ends lost 0 bases at V and 8 bases at J; junction bases unmatched: 3. The CDR3 spans 15 residues. The germline V gene has CDR1 LGHNA and CDR2 YNFKEQ. The source of the sample is a study of OX40 agonist ivuxolimab in advanced cancers. Looking at the study overall: Treatment received earlier with anti-PD-1, anti-PD-L1 or anti-CTLA-4 agents was allowed, and more than 35% had some. Regarding the study as a whole: The expanded peripheral T cells' antigen specificity was not determined.

Samples were taken at baseline and on day 1 of cycles 4 and 7. Using immunoSEQ multiplex PCR, the repertoire was profiled, and TCRdb retains in-frame clones only, with some absent. The sample contains over 75,000 clones, around 90% of which appear only once. The source of this sequence is an adult with an advanced solid tumor such as melanoma, head and neck, liver or kidney cancer. The sequencing used CD4+ or CD8+ T cells sorted from blood, collected in a trial of the OX40 agonist ivuxolimab. This chain connects TRBV4-2 to TRBJ1-6; TRBD1 matches 8 bases. The DNA of the CDR3 is TGTGCCAGCAGCCAAGAAAGGACAGGGCATTCACCCCTCCACTTT. Protein sequence: CASSQERTGHSPLHF.